The sequence of this T cell receptor beta chain was determined in a study of radiation and T cells in renal cell carcinoma. General study points: Pretreatment tumor biopsies were lacking, so baseline clonotypes are unknown.

Profiled with immunoSEQ multiplex PCR; TCRdb holds only in-frame clones, not every one. Of roughly 75,000 clones detected, about 80% appear once; the ten largest clones hold approximately 5.4%. As for this clone: The target antigen is unknown.

The CDR3 runs 14 residues. V lost 3 bases, J lost 1 base, and 9 bases lay in between. Germline CDR1 and CDR2: SGHTS and YDEGEE. The time point is: blood 2 weeks post-SBRT. Sample treatment: 15 Gy SBRT to primary tumor, nephrectomy 4 weeks later. Radiation-treated patients gave blood at baseline, week 2 and week 4. This clonotype originated in a man in his 60s with renal cell carcinoma. The starting material was blood, obtained from a patient whose treatment included radiotherapy and nephrectomy. The chain links TRBV5-8 to TRBJ2-3; TRBD2 is a possible D gene (5 bases). In DNA form, the CDR3 reads TGTGCCAGCAGCTACCGGACTGGCACAGATACGCAGTATTTT. This encodes CASSYRTGTDTQYF. Full variable domain (remainder filled in from reference TRBV5-8 and TRBJ2-3): EAGVTQSPTHLIKTRGQQATLRCSPISGHTSVYWYQQALGLGLQFLLWYDEGEERNRGNFPPRFSGRQFPNYSSELNVNALELEDSALYLCASSYRTGTDTQYFGPGTRLTVL.